The following is a T cell receptor beta chain sequence with its context. In the authors' methods: Amplification from reference gene primers served as the basis for estimated nucleated cell counts. Sequencing was performed with immunoSEQ multiplex PCR; in TCRdb, only in-frame clones are kept and a portion is missing. That table furnishes V, J and clone size, whereas the DNA furnished D and trimming. The sample has roughly 380,000 clones, around nine tenths seen once. V lost 7 bases to trimming and J lost 5 bases, with 19 bases between them. The CDR3 totals 15 residues. Germline lookup yields CDR1 SGHTA and CDR2 FQGNSA. During active infection, Seattle patients enrolled and were then monitored through disease. This specimen belongs to a study of blood T cell repertoires in COVID-19. Study in general: Some COVID-19 samples were acute and others convalescent; all came from the United States, Italy and Spain. From T cells, B-cell-depleted T cells, or PBMCs came the material, which was cDNA or gDNA.

The sequence derives from a woman aged 40 to 49 with COVID-19, enrolled during active disease. The sample comprised peripheral blood. This sequence joins TRBV7-2 and TRBJ2-3; tentative D call: TRBD2 (5 bases). As DNA, the CDR3 is TGTGCCAGCACCCCGGACTGGCTGCCCCAAGATACGCAGTATTTT. Translating gives CASTPDWLPQDTQYF.